Listed below are T cell receptor beta chains from one sample, sequenced in a study of blood T cell repertoires in COVID-19. Only in-frame clones appear in the TCRdb table, and some are missing; sequencing was by immunoSEQ multiplex PCR. The sample carries 150,000 to 170,000 clones, around 84% recorded once. Input material: peripheral blood. These receptors were collected from a woman aged 60-70 years with COVID-19, enrolled during active disease. Both conserved end residues are part of each CDR3. The D gene is left open where the match is weak. Expanded clones get a size class; other rows say once, few or many, or leave the size out.

>TRBD1|-|TRBJ1-2|TRBV2
TGTGCCAGCAGTGAAGACGGGACAGGGTTATATGGCTACACCTTC
CASSEDGTGLYGYTF
>TRBD1|-|TRBJ1-5|TRBV2
TGTGCCAGCAGGGACAGGGAGAGGGTTAGCAATCAGCCCCAGCATTTT
CASRDRERVSNQPQHF
>TRBD1|few|TRBJ1-1|TRBV9
TGTGCCAGCAGCGGGACAGGGGGCTTAGGGACTGAAGCTTTCTTT
CASSGTGGLGTEAFF
>-|-|TRBJ2-3|TRBV27
TGTGCCAGCAGTTATAGCGGACACCCCACAGATACGCAGTATTTT
CASSYSGHPTDTQYF
>-|-|TRBJ1-5|TRBV6-5
TGTGCCAGCAGTTTCTCCCCCACCGGGACTCATCAGCCCCAGCATTTT
CASSFSPTGTHQPQHF
>TRBD1|-|TRBJ1-6|TRBV18
TGTGCCAGCTCACCCCGGGACAGGGGAAATTCACCCCTCCACTTT
CASSPRDRGNSPLHF
>-|-|TRBJ1-1|TRBV7-9
TGTGCCAGCAGCTTAGGCGGGAGTCTAACTGAAGCTTTCTTT
CASSLGGSLTEAFF
>-|-|TRBJ1-3|TRBV6-5
TGTGCCAGCAAACAGGAAAGCTCTGGAAACACCATATATTTT
CASKQESSGNTIYF
>TRBD2|once|TRBJ2-1|TRBV7-9
TGTGCCAGCAGCTTATTTGAGCGGGGGGGCAATGAGCAGTTCTTC
CASSLFERGGNEQFF
>TRBD2|-|TRBJ2-1|TRBV4-2
TGTGCCAGCAGCCCCGATCTTACTAGCGGGGCTTACAATGAGCAGTTCTTC
CASSPDLTSGAYNEQFF
>TRBD1|-|TRBJ1-4|TRBV5-1
TGCGCCAACCCGACAGGGGGCAGCGAAAAACTGTTTTTT
CANPTGGSEKLFF
>TRBD1|-|TRBJ2-5|TRBV5-6
TGTGCCAGCAGCTACACAGGGGGACGGGGTGAGACCCAGTACTTC
CASSYTGGRGETQYF
>TRBD1|-|TRBJ1-2|TRBV19
TGTGCCAGTAGCTATGGGGGACAGGGTTGGATGGTATATGGCTACACCTTC
CASSYGGQGWMVYGYTF
>-|-|TRBJ1-2|TRBV25-1
TGTGCCAGCAGTGAGGGGGCCTATGGCTACACCTTC
CASSEGAYGYTF
>-|-|TRBJ1-1|TRBV19
TGTGCCAGTAACTGGGGCATGAACACTGAAGCTTTCTTT
CASNWGMNTEAFF
>-|-|TRBJ1-1|TRBV5-1
TGCGCCTCTCAGGCCCAGGGGCGTTCGATGAACACTGAAGCTTTCTTT
CASQAQGRSMNTEAFF
>TRBD2|-|TRBJ2-1|TRBV2
TGTGCCAGCTCGAGGGGGACTAGGATGTTCTTC
CASSRGTRMFF
>-|-|TRBJ1-3|TRBV5-1
TGCGCCAGCAGTGCACAGCTCTCTGGAAACACCATATATTTT
CASSAQLSGNTIYF
>-|-|TRBJ2-1|TRBV3-1/TRBV3-2
TGTGCCAGCAGCCAAGATCGGGTGGAGCAGTTCTTC
CASSQDRVEQFF
>TRBD1|-|TRBJ1-6|TRBV7-6
TGTGCCAGCAGCTTCGGACAGGGTTCCAAAGTCGGGCATTCACCCCTCCACTTT
CASSFGQGSKVGHSPLHF
>TRBD1|-|TRBJ1-4|TRBV15
TGTGCCACCAGCATCCGGACAGGGTTATCTGAAAAACTGTTTTTT
CATSIRTGLSEKLFF
>TRBD2|-|TRBJ2-1|TRBV4-2
TGTGCCAGCAGCCAAGATAGGCCCACTAGCGGGAGGAACAATGAGCAGTTCTTC
CASSQDRPTSGRNNEQFF
>-|-|TRBJ1-2|TRBV13
TGTGCCAGCAGCTCGAGAATCGTTCCGGGACTCCCCTCGGGTGGCTACACCTTC
CASSSRIVPGLPSGGYTF
>TRBD1|-|TRBJ1-5|TRBV6-5
TGTGCCAGTAGGGACAGAAACATCAATCAGCCCCAGCATTTT
CASRDRNINQPQHF
>-|-|TRBJ2-2|TRBV10-2
TGCGCCAGCAAGGCTGCAGGTTCTACCGGGGAGCTGTTTTTT
CASKAAGSTGELFF
>-|-|TRBJ1-2|TRBV9
TGTGCCAGCACAAAGTGGGAGGGAATCGGTGGTGGCTACACCTTC
CASTKWEGIGGGYTF
>TRBD2|-|TRBJ2-1|TRBV9
TGTGCCAGCAGCGTGACTAGCGGGAGAAACAATGAGCAGTTCTTC
CASSVTSGRNNEQFF
>TRBD1|-|TRBJ1-2|TRBV7-3
TGTGCCAGCAGCTCGGGACAGGGGCTTGGCTACACCTTC
CASSSGQGLGYTF
>-|-|TRBJ1-1|TRBV19
TGTGCCAGTAAGGTGGACTGGGACACTGAAGCTTTCTTT
CASKVDWDTEAFF
>TRBD1|-|TRBJ1-4|TRBV9
TGTGCCAGCAGCCCCCGGGGACAGATTGAAGAAAAACTGTTTTTT
CASSPRGQIEEKLFF
>-|-|TRBJ2-7|TRBV2
TGTGCCAGCAGCCGCTACGAGCAGTACTTC
CASSRYEQYF
>-|-|TRBJ1-3|TRBV7-9
TGTGCCAGCAGCTCTTCAGGGCACCGGTCCTCTGGAAACACCATATATTTT
CASSSSGHRSSGNTIYF
>TRBD1|-|TRBJ1-2|TRBV7-9
TGTGCCAGCAGCTCCGGACAGGGAGATAATCGCCGCTATGGCTACACCTTC
CASSSGQGDNRRYGYTF
>-|-|TRBJ1-1|TRBV5-1
TGCGCCAGCAGCTCGGGGGGACCTGAAGCTTTCTTT
CASSSGGPEAFF
>-|-|TRBJ1-5|TRBV11-2
TGTGCCAGCAGCCCAAACGCGGGCGGCAATCAGCCCCAGCATTTT
CASSPNAGGNQPQHF
>TRBD1|-|TRBJ2-6|TRBV24-1
TGTGCCACCAGTGATTCCGGGACAGGGTTGTCCAACGTCCTGACTTTC
CATSDSGTGLSNVLTF
>-|-|TRBJ2-1|TRBV6-6
TGTGCCAGCAGTAACCGGGTTGAGCAGTTCTTC
CASSNRVEQFF
>TRBD2|-|TRBJ2-1|TRBV3-1/TRBV3-2
TGTGCCAGCAGCCTTAGGACTAGCGGGGCTTACAATGAGCAGTTCTTC
CASSLRTSGAYNEQFF
>-|-|TRBJ1-1|TRBV5-1
TGCGCCAGCAGTGGGAGGCACACTGAAGCTTTCTTT
CASSGRHTEAFF
>-|-|TRBJ1-6|TRBV28
TGTGCCAGCAGTTTCCCTATCTCGGGGAGTGAGTCACCCCTCCACTTT
CASSFPISGSESPLHF
>TRBD1|few|TRBJ2-2|TRBV7-9
TGTGCCAAAGGGACAGATCGTGGCACCGGGGAGCTGTTTTTT
CAKGTDRGTGELFF